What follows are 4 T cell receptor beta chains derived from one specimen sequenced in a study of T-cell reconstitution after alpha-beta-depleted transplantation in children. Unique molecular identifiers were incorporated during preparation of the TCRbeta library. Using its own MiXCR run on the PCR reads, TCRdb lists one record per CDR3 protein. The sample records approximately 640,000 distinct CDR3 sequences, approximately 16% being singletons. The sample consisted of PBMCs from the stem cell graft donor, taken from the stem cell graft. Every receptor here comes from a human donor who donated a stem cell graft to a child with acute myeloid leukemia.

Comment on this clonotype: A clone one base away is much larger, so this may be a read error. CDR3 in amino acids: CASSCSYEQYV. In DNA form, the CDR3 reads TGTGCCAGCAGCTGTTCCTACGAGCAGTACGTC. This sequence joins TRBV5-6 and TRBJ2-7; no definite D call. The germline gives CDR1 SGHDT, CDR2 YYEEEE. CDR3 size: 11 residues. Trimming took 3 bases from V and 1 from J, leaving 2 bases between them.

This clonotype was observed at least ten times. Written as DNA, the CDR3 is TGTGCCAGCAGTGAAGTGGGGAGGAATTCACCCCTCCACTTT. Protein product: CASSEVGRNSPLHF. This chain uses TRBV6-1 with TRBJ1-6; D uncertain. The CDR3 spans 14 residues. V gave up 1 base and J gave up 7 bases, with 8 bases separating them. The germline CDR1 and CDR2 sequences are MNHNS and SASEGT.

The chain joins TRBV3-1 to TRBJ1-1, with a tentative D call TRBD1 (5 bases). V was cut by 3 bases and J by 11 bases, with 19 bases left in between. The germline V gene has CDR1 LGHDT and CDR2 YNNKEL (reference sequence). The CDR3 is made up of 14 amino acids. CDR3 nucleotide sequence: TGTGCCAGCAGCCACGATTCTCGGGACGGTTCGGCTTTCTTT. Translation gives CASSHDSRDGSAFF.

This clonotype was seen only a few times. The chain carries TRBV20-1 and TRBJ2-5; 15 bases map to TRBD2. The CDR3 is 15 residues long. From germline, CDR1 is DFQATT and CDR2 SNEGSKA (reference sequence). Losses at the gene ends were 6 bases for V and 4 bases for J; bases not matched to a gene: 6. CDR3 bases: TGCAGTGCCTCCGGGACTAGCGGGGGGTTAGAGACCCAGTACTTC. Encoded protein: CSASGTSGGLETQYF.